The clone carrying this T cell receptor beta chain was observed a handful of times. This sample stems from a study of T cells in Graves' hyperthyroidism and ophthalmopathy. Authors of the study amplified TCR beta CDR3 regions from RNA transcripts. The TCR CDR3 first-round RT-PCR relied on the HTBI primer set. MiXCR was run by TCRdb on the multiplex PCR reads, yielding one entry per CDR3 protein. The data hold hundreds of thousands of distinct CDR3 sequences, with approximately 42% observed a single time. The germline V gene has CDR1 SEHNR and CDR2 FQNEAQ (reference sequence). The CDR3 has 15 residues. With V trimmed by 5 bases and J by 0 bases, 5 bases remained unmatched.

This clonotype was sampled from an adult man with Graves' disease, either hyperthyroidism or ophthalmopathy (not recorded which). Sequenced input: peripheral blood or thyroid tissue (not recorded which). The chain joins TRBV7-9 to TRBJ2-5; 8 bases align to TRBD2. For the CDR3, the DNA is TGTGCCAGCAGCGGACCGGGACTAGACCAAGAGACCCAGTACTTC. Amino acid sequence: CASSGPGLDQETQYF.